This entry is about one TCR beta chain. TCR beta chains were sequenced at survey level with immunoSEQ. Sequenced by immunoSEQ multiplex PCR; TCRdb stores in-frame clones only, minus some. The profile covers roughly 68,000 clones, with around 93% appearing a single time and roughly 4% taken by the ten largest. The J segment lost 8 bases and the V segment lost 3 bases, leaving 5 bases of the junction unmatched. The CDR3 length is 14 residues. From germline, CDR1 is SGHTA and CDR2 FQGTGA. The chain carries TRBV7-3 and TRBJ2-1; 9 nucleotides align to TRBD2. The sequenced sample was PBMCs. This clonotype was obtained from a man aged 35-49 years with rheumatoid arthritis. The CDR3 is CASSFGTSLDEQFF. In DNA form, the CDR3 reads TGTGCCAGCAGCTTCGGGACTAGCCTCGATGAGCAGTTCTTC.